What follows are 17 T cell receptor beta chains derived from one specimen sequenced in a study of T cells in women clearing cervical HPV infection. Data came from immunoSEQ multiplex PCR; TCRdb stores just in-frame clones and leaves some out. This sample contains some 30,000 clones. Material: blood buffy coat. The receptors were gathered from a woman aged 18-69 years with a cervical HPV16 infection that either progressed to CIN3+ or cleared (not recorded which).

On this clone itself: The CDR3 end falls 3 residues outside the read, so it is completed with the germline J gene. This chain uses TRBV19 with TRBJ1-2; D is possibly TRBD1 (5 bases). The CDR3 contains 12 residues. Germline loops: CDR1 LNHDA, CDR2 SQIVND (reference sequence). Incomplete CDR3 DNA: TGTGCCAGTAGTATAGGAGGACATACC. It specifies CASSIGGHT. The whole CDR3 protein is CASSIGGHTYTF.

A remark on this clone: The sequence runs out 3 residues before the end of the CDR3; the remainder is reconstructed from the germline J gene. The chain joins TRBV7-6 to TRBJ1-2, with D perhaps matching TRBD1 (6 bases). CDR1 is SGHVS, CDR2 FNYEAQ, per germline. This CDR3 spans 11 amino acids. The CDR3 reads CASSPGDTYTF. The covered CDR3 bases are TGTGCCAGCAGCCCAGGGGATACC.

Concerning this clone itself: Read sequence stops 3 residues before the CDR3 end, and the germline J gene provides the missing end. The rearrangement uses TRBV18 and TRBJ1-2, with TRBD1 matching over 12 bases. Germline lookup yields CDR1 KGHSH and CDR2 LQKENI. This CDR3 has 16 residues. The DNA read from the CDR3 is TGTGCCAGCTCACCCCTCGGGACAGGGGGCTCCTACGAC. Translating gives CASSPLGTGGSYD. The full CDR3 protein reads CASSPLGTGGSYDYTF. Complete variable domain (other parts from reference TRBV18 and TRBJ1-2): NAGVMQNPRHLVRRRGQEARLRCSPMKGHSHVYWYRQLPEEGLKFMVYLQKENIIDESGMPKERFSAEFPKEGPSILRIQQVVRGDSAAYFCASSPLGTGGSYDYTFGSGTRLTVV.

Concerning this clone itself: The CDR3 end is not reached by the read, which stops 3 residues before it; the germline J gene fills it in. This rearrangement joins TRBV19 to TRBJ1-2; D unclear. The CDR3 spans 15 residues. In germline, CDR1 is LNHDA, CDR2 SQIVND (reference sequence). The covered CDR3 bases are TGTGCCAGTAGTTTGATAGCGGGAGGCACAGATACC. Amino acids: CASSLIAGGTDT. The complete CDR3 reads CASSLIAGGTDTYTF.

As for this clone: The CDR3 end falls 3 residues outside the read, so it is completed with the germline J gene. V is TRBV5-1 and J is TRBJ1-5; 7 nucleotides line up with TRBD1. The CDR3 is 14 residues long. Per germline, CDR1 SGHRS and CDR2 YFSETQ. Trimming took 4 bases from V and 3 from J; bases not matched to a gene: 4. The CDR3 reads CASSEGQNNQPQHF. The part of the CDR3 DNA that was read is TGCGCCAGCAGCGAGGGACAGAACAATCAGCCC.

Comments on this clone: The CDR3 end is not reached by the read, which stops 3 residues before it; the germline J gene fills it in. The chain combines TRBV10-3 with TRBJ1-2; D unresolved. CDR1 ENHRY and CDR2 SYGVKD come from the germline V gene. The CDR3 is 12 residues long. Trimming took 10 bases from V and 0 from J, leaving 9 bases between them. CDR3 residues: CASGLANYGYTF. The part of the CDR3 DNA that was read is TGTGCCAGCGGCCTAGCTAACTATGGC.

Note on this clone: The sequenced fragment ends 3 residues before the CDR3 boundary, so the rest is inferred from the germline J gene. The gene calls are TRBV19 and TRBJ2-3; 9 bases match TRBD2. The V and J ends lost 1 base and 4 bases, in that order; junction bases with no gene match: 12. Looked up from germline, CDR1 is LNHDA and CDR2 is SQIVND (reference sequence). The CDR3 runs 18 residues. CDR3 sequence reads: CASSIARRRGGLSDTQYF. The sequenced CDR3 bases are TGTGCCAGTAGTATAGCCCGGCGGCGGGGGGGCCTCTCAGATACG.

As to this clone: The sequenced fragment ends 3 residues before the CDR3 boundary, so the rest is inferred from the germline J gene. The chain combines TRBV18 with TRBJ1-1; possibly TRBD1 for D (5 bases). This CDR3 region has 13 residues. Germline V lookup: CDR1 KGHSH, CDR2 LQKENI. V was clipped by 3 bases and J by 1 base, with 6 bases between them. CDR3 loop: CASSPGQNTEAFF. The DNA read from the CDR3 is TGTGCCAGCTCACCTGGACAGAACACTGAA.

With respect to this clone: The read ends 3 residues early relative to the CDR3; the germline J gene fills the gap. The V and J genes are TRBV6-2 or TRBV6-3 and TRBJ1-2; tentatively, D is TRBD1 (5 bases). The germline gives CDR1 MNHEY, CDR2 SVGEGT. This CDR3 is 14 amino acids long. The CDR3 sequence is CASGRGVFPETYTF. Incomplete CDR3 DNA: TGTGCCAGCGGCCGAGGGGTCTTTCCGGAGACC.

Comment on this clone: The read ends 3 residues shy of where the CDR3 ends; the end is completed using the germline J gene. The chain has TRBV18 and TRBJ1-5; D may be TRBD1 (5 bases). This CDR3 is 13 amino acids long. The germline V gene encodes CDR1 KGHSH and CDR2 LQKENI. The V end was cut by 8 bases, the J end by 3 bases, with 11 bases between. CDR3 DNA (partial): TGTGCCAGCACCGACAGTCCCAATCAGCCC. Translated: CASTDSPNQP. The whole CDR3 sequence is CASTDSPNQPQHF. Full variable domain (outside the CDR3, taken from reference TRBV18 and TRBJ1-5): NAGVMQNPRHLVRRRGQEARLRCSPMKGHSHVYWYRQLPEEGLKFMVYLQKENIIDESGMPKERFSAEFPKEGPSILRIQQVVRGDSAAYFCASTDSPNQPQHFGDGTRLSIL.

Details on this clone: The CDR3 goes on 3 residues after the read ends, and that part is filled in from the germline J gene. The V call is TRBV6-2 or TRBV6-3, the J call TRBJ1-2; weak D call: TRBD1 (5 bases). Looked up from germline, CDR1 is MNHEY and CDR2 is SVGEGT. The CDR3 totals 14 residues. CDR3 loop: CASSPPGLAYDYTF. The DNA read from the CDR3 is TGTGCCAGCAGCCCACCGGGACTAGCCTACGAC.

In regard to this clone: The read halts 3 residues ahead of the CDR3 end, with the missing end drawn from the germline J gene. The chain uses TRBV19 and TRBJ2-3, with D possibly matching TRBD2 (6 bases). V was trimmed by 5 bases and J by 5 bases, leaving 17 bases between them. Germline CDR1 reads LNHDA; CDR2 reads SQIVND (reference sequence). The CDR3 has 15 amino acids. The CDR3 spells CASSCSGDGGDTQYF. CDR3 DNA (partial): TGTGCCAGTAGTTGCTCGGGGGACGGAGGAGATACG.

A remark on this clone: The read stops 3 residues short of the end of the CDR3; the missing end is completed from the germline J gene. The rearrangement links TRBV5-1 to TRBJ1-1; TRBD1 matches 10 bases. Looked up from germline, CDR1 is SGHRS and CDR2 is YFSETQ. Losses at the gene ends were 3 bases for V and 3 bases for J; bases not matched to a gene: 2. The CDR3 contains 14 residues. CDR3: CASSSGQGDTEAFF. The CDR3 bases that were read are TGCGCCAGCAGCTCCGGACAGGGGGACACTGAA.

To note about this clone: Read data end 3 residues before the CDR3 end; the end is taken from the germline J gene. The genes are TRBV6-1 and TRBJ1-3; D remains ambiguous. CDR3 size: 15 residues. The V gene's germline CDR1 is MNHNS and CDR2 SASEGT. The V end lost 3 bases, the J end lost 0 bases, and 9 bases lay between the germline ends. The sequenced part of the CDR3 DNA is TGTGCCAGCAGTGAGATTGGCGGCTCTGGAAACACC. Protein product: CASSEIGGSGNT. The whole CDR3 sequence is CASSEIGGSGNTIYF.

Points on this clone: Read coverage stops 3 residues before the CDR3 terminus; the germline J gene supplies the remainder. The chain employs TRBV20-1 and TRBJ1-2; a weak D match, TRBD1 (5 bases). The CDR3 totals 13 residues. Germline CDR1 DFQATT, CDR2 SNEGSKA (reference sequence). The V and J ends lost 6 bases and 1 base respectively, with 12 bases between them. The CDR3 bases that were read are TGCAGTGCCCCCTTTCAGGGTAACTATGGC. This gives the protein CSAPFQGNYG. The CDR3 as a whole reads CSAPFQGNYGYTF.

With respect to this clone: The junction and the germline gene differ at one end; a read error may be behind it. With the read ending 3 residues before the CDR3 end, the germline J gene is used to fill in that end. J is TRBJ2-7 and V is TRBV18; D uncertain. The germline CDR1 and CDR2 sequences are KGHSH and LQKENI. The CDR3 runs 13 residues. CDR3: CASAPAECYEQYF. The covered CDR3 bases are TGTGCCAGCGCACCGGCAGAATGCTACGAG. Full variable domain (remainder filled in from reference TRBV18 and TRBJ2-7): NAGVMQNPRHLVRRRGQEARLRCSPMKGHSHVYWYRQLPEEGLKFMVYLQKENIIDESGMPKERFSAEFPKEGPSILRIQQVVRGDSAAYFCASAPAECYEQYFGPGTRLTVT.

On this clone: The read ends 3 residues early relative to the CDR3; the germline J gene fills the gap. This chain uses TRBV30 with TRBJ1-1; D might be TRBD1 (5 bases). Trimming shortened V by 4 bases and J by 6 bases, and 12 bases separated the two germline ends. The CDR3 spans 12 residues. CDR1 is GTSNPN and CDR2 is SVGIG in the germline V gene (reference sequence). CDR3 amino acids: CAWNGGTAEAFF. CDR3 bases read: TGTGCCTGGAATGGGGGGACCGCTGAA.